Listed below are T cell receptor beta chains from one sample, sequenced in a study of blood T cell repertoires in COVID-19. The assay was immunoSEQ multiplex PCR, and TCRdb's table has in-frame clones only and misses some. The profile shows fewer than 15,000 clones, about 83% of them singletons. Material: peripheral blood. The receptors come from a human donor in a cohort sampled during active COVID-19. CDR3s include the opening cysteine and the closing phenylalanine or tryptophan. Each record gives: J gene, V gene, clone size, D gene, CDR3 DNA, CDR3 protein. The D gene is left open where the match is weak. The size of a clone is reported for some rows only, either as once, few or many, or as a class for expanded clones.

TRBJ2-5 TRBV3-1/TRBV3-2 once . TGTGCCAGCAGCCAAGGTTCCGTCGCCAGAGAGACCCAGTACTTC CASSQGSVARETQYF
TRBJ1-1 TRBV7-9 . TRBD1 TGTGCCAGCAGCTACTGGACAGGTGACTTAATGAACACTGAAGCTTTCTTT CASSYWTGDLMNTEAFF
TRBJ2-1 TRBV27 . TRBD1 TGTGCCAGCAGCTCCGCGCAGGGGGTGTTCAATGAGCAGTTCTTC CASSSAQGVFNEQFF
TRBJ1-5 TRBV2 . TRBD1 TGTGCCAGCAGCCTTAGGACAGGTGATCAGCCCCAGCATTTT CASSLRTGDQPQHF
TRBJ2-7 TRBV5-4 once . TGTGCCAGCAGCTCGAACCGGGACTTCTCCTACGAGCAGTACTTC CASSSNRDFSYEQYF
TRBJ1-5 TRBV6-5 once . TGTGCCAGCGAGACAAGCAATCAGCCCCAGCATTTT CASETSNQPQHF
TRBJ2-7 TRBV16 . TRBD1 TGTGCCAGCAGCCCTCGGACAGGGTACAGCGAGCAGTACTTC CASSPRTGYSEQYF
TRBJ2-7 TRBV28 once . TGTGCCAGCAGTTTTAACTACGAGCAGTACTTC CASSFNYEQYF
TRBJ2-2 TRBV6-4 . TRBD1 TGTGCCAGCAGGAGGACAGGGAACACCGGGGAGCTGTTTTTT CASRRTGNTGELFF
TRBJ1-1 TRBV4-2 once . TGTGCCAGCAGCCAAGAATGGGGGGGGATGAACACTGAAGCTTTCTTT CASSQEWGGMNTEAFF
TRBJ2-3 TRBV29-1 . . TGCAGCGTTGATTCAAGCGGGCGCACAGATACGCAGTATTTT CSVDSSGRTDTQYF
TRBJ2-7 TRBV18 . TRBD1 TGTGCCAGCTCACCCGTTAGGACAGGGGCATACGAGCAGTACTTC CASSPVRTGAYEQYF
TRBJ1-5 TRBV9 . . TGTGCCAGCAGCGTAGGAGGAGATAGCAATCAGCCCCAGCATTTT CASSVGGDSNQPQHF
TRBJ1-1 TRBV30 . . TGTGCCTGGAGTGACAGGGCGATGAACACTGAAGCTTTCTTT CAWSDRAMNTEAFF
TRBJ2-1 TRBV29-1 . TRBD2 TGCAGCGTTGAAAACTTAGCGGGACACTCCTACAATGAGCAGTTCTTC CSVENLAGHSYNEQFF
TRBJ2-1 TRBV4-1 . . TGCGCCAGCAGGCTTACCGGGTCTCGGGAGCAGTTCTTC CASRLTGSREQFF
TRBJ2-6 TRBV6-2/TRBV6-3 . . TGTGCCAGCAGTTACACAGGGTATATCCTGACTTTC CASSYTGYILTF
TRBJ2-1 TRBV6-2/TRBV6-3 . TRBD2 TGTGCCAGCAGTTATGCTTTAGCGGGAGGTTTAAATGAGCAGTTCTTC CASSYALAGGLNEQFF
TRBJ2-5 TRBV19 . TRBD1 TGTGCCAGTAGCTTAACAGGGGGCTATGGAGAGACCCAGTACTTC CASSLTGGYGETQYF
TRBJ2-3 TRBV28 . . TGTGCCAGCAGTTTGCCCGCCCCGCGGTCCGATACGCAGTATTTT CASSLPAPRSDTQYF
TRBJ1-5 TRBV4-2 . TRBD1 TGTGCCAGCAGCCAAGGGACGACAGGGAGCAATCAGCCCCAGCATTTT CASSQGTTGSNQPQHF
TRBJ1-2 TRBV28 . . TGTGCCGGGTCAGGGTACGCTAACTATGGCTACACCTTC CAGSGYANYGYTF
TRBJ1-4 TRBV15 . TRBD1 TGTGCCACCAGCAGTACAGGGGTAGGGGAAAAACTGTTTTTT CATSSTGVGEKLFF
TRBJ1-4 TRBV2 few TRBD1 TGTGCCAGCAGTGAAGCTAGGACAGGGGTCGAAAAACTGTTTTTT CASSEARTGVEKLFF
TRBJ2-1 TRBV19 . TRBD2 TGTGCCAGTAGTAGAGCCGGGACTAGCGGGAGATACGAGCAGTTCTTC CASSRAGTSGRYEQFF
TRBJ1-1 TRBV21-1 . . TGTGCCAGCAGCAAGTTTTGGAACCGGGGGGAGGAGGCTTTCTTT CASSKFWNRGEEAFF
TRBJ2-1 TRBV19 . TRBD2 TGTGCCAGTAGTATGGGGCGGGAGGGGTACAATGAGCAGTTCTTC CASSMGREGYNEQFF
TRBJ2-2 TRBV6-5 . TRBD1 TGTGCCAGCAGTTACTCGTACAGGGGGGACACCGGGGAGCTGTTTTTT CASSYSYRGDTGELFF
TRBJ2-7 TRBV28 . TRBD1 TGTGCCAGCAGTCCGAGGACAGGGGCGGTCTACGAGCAGTACTTC CASSPRTGAVYEQYF
TRBJ1-1 TRBV18 . . TGTGCCAGCTCACCTGAAGGAGGGAGCCGTACTGAAGCTTTCTTT CASSPEGGSRTEAFF
TRBJ1-2 TRBV28 . . TGTGCCAGCAGTTACTTACAGGGAATTACCTATGGCTACACCTTC CASSYLQGITYGYTF
TRBJ2-1 TRBV7-2 . TRBD2 TGTGCCAGCAGACCAACCCGGACTAGCGGGGTCAATGAGCAGTTCTTC CASRPTRTSGVNEQFF
TRBJ2-3 TRBV5-1 . TRBD1 TGCGCCAGCAGCTGGACAGGAGACCTGACAGATACGCAGTATTTT CASSWTGDLTDTQYF
TRBJ2-3 TRBV12-3/TRBV12-4 . . TGTGCCAGCAGGGCGGGACTCCAAGATACGCAGTATTTT CASRAGLQDTQYF
TRBJ2-7 TRBV27 few TRBD2 TGTGCCAGCAGTTCCGGACTAGCGGGCCCCTCCTACGAGCAGTACTTC CASSSGLAGPSYEQYF
TRBJ2-3 TRBV5-1 . TRBD2 TGCGCCAGCAGCTGGACCGGGACTAGCGGGATCACAGATACGCAGTATTTT CASSWTGTSGITDTQYF
TRBJ1-1 TRBV19 . TRBD1 TGTGCCAGTAGTAGGCAACAGGGGGCGAGGTATACTGAAGCTTTCTTT CASSRQQGARYTEAFF
TRBJ2-7 TRBV25-1 . . TGTGCCAGCAGTGAATTCGGGGGTTCCTACGAGCAGTACTTC CASSEFGGSYEQYF
TRBJ1-1 TRBV25-1 . . TGTGCCAGCAGCTCCTTGAGGCAGAAGAACACTGAAGCTTTCTTT CASSSLRQKNTEAFF
TRBJ2-7 TRBV14 . . TGTGCCAGCAGCCAAGATTATACAGGGCCCTACGAGCAGTACTTC CASSQDYTGPYEQYF
TRBJ2-7 TRBV6-5 . . TGTGCCAGCAGTTACTTCAATTATCCGGGAGAGCAGTACTTC CASSYFNYPGEQYF
TRBJ2-1 TRBV3-1/TRBV3-2 . TRBD2 TGTGCCAGCAGCCAAGGTGCTAGCGGGGGGGTTGTTTACAATGAGCAGTTCTTC CASSQGASGGVVYNEQFF
TRBJ2-1 TRBV28 . TRBD1 TGTGCCAGCGCTTTAGGGACAGGGCTTTACAATGAGCAGTTCTTC CASALGTGLYNEQFF
TRBJ1-5 TRBV30 . . TGTGCCTGGAGTTACAGTGATAGCAATCAGCCCCAGCATTTT CAWSYSDSNQPQHF
TRBJ1-1 TRBV6-5 . . TGTGCCAGCAGTTTAGGGGGAGGGATGAACACTGAAGCTTTCTTT CASSLGGGMNTEAFF
TRBJ2-3 TRBV5-8 . TRBD2 TGTGCCAGCAGCGAAGGGACTAGCGGGAGGGATACGCAGTATTTT CASSEGTSGRDTQYF
TRBJ1-3 TRBV30 . . TGTGCCTGGAGTACAGGCTTCTCTGGAAACACCATATATTTT CAWSTGFSGNTIYF
TRBJ2-3 TRBV11-2 . TRBD2 TGTGCCAGCAGCCTGATAGCGGGAGTCGGAGATACGCAGTATTTT CASSLIAGVGDTQYF
TRBJ1-2 TRBV9 . . TGTGCCAGCAGCGTAGAGTTGGGGGGCTATGGCTACACCTTC CASSVELGGYGYTF
TRBJ2-1 TRBV10-3 . TRBD2 TGTGCCATCAGTGAGCCGGTCCGGACTAGCGGGCCTACCTACAATGAGCAGTTCTTC CAISEPVRTSGPTYNEQFF
TRBJ2-1 TRBV19 . . TGTGCCAGTAGAATTAATAGCGATCCCTCCTACAATGAGCAGTTCTTC CASRINSDPSYNEQFF
TRBJ2-7 TRBV20-1 . TRBD2 TGCAGTGCTAGTCTGGGACTAGCGGGAGGGGGCTCCTACGAGCAGTACTTC CSASLGLAGGGSYEQYF
TRBJ1-2 TRBV28 . TRBD1 TGTGCCAGCAGTCTACGGACAGGGGGCATCCCTAACTATGGCTACACCTTC CASSLRTGGIPNYGYTF
TRBJ1-4 TRBV7-8 . . TGTGCCAGCAGCTTGTTAACGGCTAATGAAAAACTGTTTTTT CASSLLTANEKLFF